The 10 T cell receptor beta chains presented below share a single source sample, sequenced in a study of blood T cell repertoires in COVID-19. Repertoires were generated with immunoSEQ multiplex PCR, while TCRdb's copy carries only in-frame clones and drops some. The repertoire holds 50,000 to 60,000 clones, with over 75% as singletons. Sequencing used peripheral blood. The source is a man aged 65-85 years with active COVID-19.

The J gene is TRBJ2-3, the V gene TRBV6-5; D possibly corresponds to TRBD1 (6 bases). In germline, CDR1 is MNHEY, CDR2 SVGAGI. The CDR3 totals 15 residues. V was cut by 2 bases and J by 3 bases, with 12 bases left in between. CDR3 protein: CASSYNGRGTDTQYF. CDR3 nucleotides: TGTGCCAGCAGTTACAATGGCAGGGGAACAGATACGCAGTATTTT.

This clone was detected once. The chain carries TRBV19 and TRBJ1-5; D call uncertain. The CDR3 extends over 15 amino acids. The V end was cut by 1 base, the J end by 1 base, with 8 bases between. CDR1 is LNHDA and CDR2 is SQIVND in the germline V gene (reference sequence). DNA for the CDR3: TGTGCCAGTAGTATAGTGGAGGCCAGCAATCAGCCCCAGCATTTT. It translates to CASSIVEASNQPQHF.

This clone has a handful of counts. This rearrangement joins TRBV7-2 to TRBJ1-2; the D is unclear. Germline-derived CDR1 and CDR2 are SGHTA and FQGNSA. The V and J ends lost 5 bases and 2 bases respectively, with 12 bases between them. This CDR3 has 14 residues. The CDR3 DNA reads as TGTGCCAGCAGCCCCTCGCGCGGGAACTATGGCTACACCTTC. Its translation is CASSPSRGNYGYTF.

V is TRBV2 and J is TRBJ2-5; D remains ambiguous. The germline V gene encodes CDR1 SNHLY and CDR2 FYNNEI. V gave up 8 bases and J gave up 2 bases, with 9 bases separating them. This CDR3 has 12 residues. The CDR3 region is CASAWAQETQYF. The CDR3 DNA reads TGTGCCAGCGCTTGGGCACAAGAGACCCAGTACTTC.

The CDR3 sequence: CASSLDRGTYEQYF. In DNA form, the CDR3 reads TGTGCCAGCAGCTTGGACCGGGGGACCTACGAGCAGTACTTC. The rearrangement uses TRBV5-4 and TRBJ2-7; tentative D call: TRBD2 (6 bases). The CDR3 totals 14 residues. CDR1 SGHNT and CDR2 YYREEE come from the germline V gene (reference sequence). V was clipped by 0 bases and J by 2 bases, with 9 bases between them.

The chain uses TRBV27 and TRBJ1-2, with no clear D. CDR3 length: 16 amino acids. From germline, CDR1 is MNHEY and CDR2 SMNVEV (reference sequence). V lost 1 base and J 7 bases, leaving 19 bases between the germline ends. Here the CDR3 reads CASSLYGEHAAFGYTF. The CDR3 nucleotides read TGTGCCAGCAGTTTATATGGTGAGCATGCGGCGTTTGGCTACACCTTC.

This chain uses TRBV5-4 with TRBJ2-7, with D maybe TRBD2 (6 bases). Trimming took off 2 bases at V and 0 bases at J, with 12 bases between the two ends. The germline V gene has CDR1 SGHNT and CDR2 YYREEE (reference sequence). The CDR3 runs to 15 residues. CDR3 bases: TGTGCCAGCAGCTTTCCCGGGGGAACCTCCTACGAGCAGTACTTC. It translates to CASSFPGGTSYEQYF.

The chain recombines TRBV13 with TRBJ1-5; D might be TRBD1 (6 bases). The germline V and J ends were trimmed by 2 bases and 2 bases, with 22 bases remaining between them. The germline CDR1 and CDR2 sequences are PRHDT and FYEKMQ (reference sequence). This CDR3 has 19 residues. The CDR3 nucleotides are TGTGCCAGCAGCTTAAGGTCTAACAGGGCACTTTTCGGCAATCAGCCCCAGCATTTT. Its translation: CASSLRSNRALFGNQPQHF. The variable domain in full, with the rest retrieved from reference TRBV13 and TRBJ1-5, is AAGVIQSPRHLIKEKRETATLKCYPIPRHDTVYWYQQGPGQDPQFLISFYEKMQSDKGSIPDRFSAQQFSDYHSELNMSSLELGDSALYFCASSLRSNRALFGNQPQHFGDGTRLSIL.

CDR3 DNA: TGTGCCAGCAGCTTAGGGAGGGACACTGAAGCTTTCTTT. Its protein is CASSLGRDTEAFF. V usage is TRBV11-2 and J usage is TRBJ1-1, with no clear D. The V gene's germline CDR1 is SGHAT and CDR2 FQNNGV. The CDR3 length is 13 residues. V was shortened by 1 base and J by 3 bases, with 6 bases between the two germline ends.

This clone appeared a few times. CDR3 DNA: TGTGCCTGGAGAGAGACTGGATACTATAATTCACCCCTCCACTTT. Translation gives CAWRETGYYNSPLHF. This rearrangement joins TRBV30 to TRBJ1-6; D call uncertain. CDR3 size: 15 residues. Germline CDR1 reads GTSNPN; CDR2 reads SVGIG (reference sequence). V lost 3 bases to trimming and J lost 3 bases, with 12 bases between them.